A selection of T cell receptor beta chains follows, all from one sample in a study of blood T cell repertoires in COVID-19. Assay used: immunoSEQ multiplex PCR; TCRdb lists only in-frame clones, some missing. Of about 150,000 clones listed, about 89% are singletons. Sequencing input: peripheral blood. The origin of the receptors is a man in his sixties with active or convalescent COVID-19. Both conserved end residues are part of each CDR3. D genes are given only for firm matches. A row's size may be missing; if present it is once, few, many or a size class.

v_call	clone_size	j_call	d_call	cdr3_nt	cdr3_aa
TRBV19	once	TRBJ1-6	NA	TGTGCCAGTAGTCCCTCGACAGGAACCAATTCACCCCTCCACTTT	CASSPSTGTNSPLHF
TRBV19	NA	TRBJ1-1	NA	TGTGCCAGTATGGGGATGGGGCATGCTCTCGCTTTCTTT	CASMGMGHALAFF
TRBV2	NA	TRBJ2-3	NA	TGTGCCAGCAGGAAGAAGGAGGATACGCAGTATTTT	CASRKKEDTQYF
TRBV6-2/TRBV6-3	NA	TRBJ1-5	NA	TGTGCCAGCAGTTACTCGAGGGGGAGGGTCGAGAGAAGCAATCAGCCCCAGCATTTT	CASSYSRGRVERSNQPQHF
TRBV6-1	few	TRBJ1-1	NA	TGTGCCAGCAGTGAAAGGCAGGGGACAGCTTTCTTT	CASSERQGTAFF
TRBV7-2	NA	TRBJ1-2	TRBD1	TGTGCCAGCAGCAAGGGACAGGGGGCGGACTATGGCTACACCTTC	CASSKGQGADYGYTF
TRBV6-5	once	TRBJ2-3	NA	TGTGCCAGCAGTTACTCGGGACTTAACACAGATACGCAGTATTTT	CASSYSGLNTDTQYF
TRBV6-5	NA	TRBJ1-2	TRBD1	TGTGCCAGCAGGGGACAGGGTGGTGGCTACACCTTC	CASRGQGGGYTF
TRBV25-1	NA	TRBJ1-2	NA	TGTGCCAGCAGTGATTACAGGGATGGCTACACCTTC	CASSDYRDGYTF
TRBV23-1	NA	TRBJ1-6	TRBD1	TGCGCCAGCAGTCAGTTAAAGGGGGCGAGGACCTATAATTCACCCCTCCACTTT	CASSQLKGARTYNSPLHF
TRBV19	NA	TRBJ1-1	NA	TGTGCCAGTAGTATTCGGCTTGGCGGGGCTTTCTTT	CASSIRLGGAFF
TRBV20-1	NA	TRBJ1-6	TRBD1	TGCAGTGCTAGTACGGGACAGGGGGGTTCACCCCTCCACTTT	CSASTGQGGSPLHF
TRBV7-2	NA	TRBJ2-5	TRBD2	TGTGCCAGCAGCTTAGTGGGCGGCGGGAGAGGAGAGACCCAGTACTTC	CASSLVGGGRGETQYF
TRBV3-1/TRBV3-2	NA	TRBJ1-2	NA	TGTGCCAGCAGCCAAGACAATTATGGCTACACCTTC	CASSQDNYGYTF
TRBV4-1	NA	TRBJ1-2	NA	TGCGCCAGCAGCCCCGGCACAGCCTATGGCTACACCTTC	CASSPGTAYGYTF
TRBV7-2	NA	TRBJ2-3	TRBD2	TGTGCCAGCAGCTTAGCCGGGACTAGCGGAACGACAGATACGCAGTATTTT	CASSLAGTSGTTDTQYF
TRBV27	NA	TRBJ2-4	TRBD2	TGTGCCAGCAGTACTGCGGGACTAGCGAGCATTCAGTACTTC	CASSTAGLASIQYF
TRBV24-1	NA	TRBJ2-3	NA	TGTGCCACCAGTGATGGTGCTAGCCGAAACACAGATACGCAGTATTTT	CATSDGASRNTDTQYF
TRBV6-5	NA	TRBJ2-7	TRBD1	TGTGCCAGCAGGGGAAACAGGGGCGACGGGTACGAGCAGTACTTC	CASRGNRGDGYEQYF
TRBV6-2/TRBV6-3	few	TRBJ1-5	NA	TGTGCCAGCAGTTACACAATCGATAGCAATCAGCCCCAGCATTTT	CASSYTIDSNQPQHF
TRBV28	once	TRBJ2-7	TRBD2	TGTGCCAGCAGTTCAATAGCGGGGGGTCACGACGAGCAGTACTTC	CASSSIAGGHDEQYF
TRBV18	once	TRBJ1-5	NA	TGTGCCAGCTCACTCCAGGGATCGAGTCAGCCCCAGCATTTT	CASSLQGSSQPQHF
TRBV6-5	NA	TRBJ1-2	TRBD1	TGTGCCAGCACCGAACAGGGGGACTATGGCTACACCTTC	CASTEQGDYGYTF
TRBV6-5	NA	TRBJ1-1	NA	TGTGCCAGCAGTTACACTATCACAGGGTCTGACGAAGCTTTCTTT	CASSYTITGSDEAFF
TRBV19	NA	TRBJ1-4	TRBD1	TGTGCCAGTGGCCGAGGGGGCCGGGAAAAACTGTTTTTT	CASGRGGREKLFF
TRBV7-8	NA	TRBJ2-7	NA	TGTGCCAGCAGGTCATCAACCTACGAGCAGTACTTC	CASRSSTYEQYF
TRBV3-1/TRBV3-2	NA	TRBJ2-5	NA	TGTGCCAGCAACTCTCGGACTATACAAGAGACCCAGTACTTC	CASNSRTIQETQYF
TRBV4-3	NA	TRBJ2-5	NA	TGCCTGGGGGCACCAGTCCAAGAGACCCAGTACTTC	CLGAPVQETQYF
TRBV19	once	TRBJ1-4	TRBD1	TGTGCCAGCCGGACAGGGGCCACTAATGAAAAACTGTTTTTT	CASRTGATNEKLFF
TRBV14	few	TRBJ2-6	TRBD2	TGTGCCAGCAGCCGGGGGGGTGCTGGGGCCAACGTCCTGACTTTC	CASSRGGAGANVLTF
TRBV5-4	few	TRBJ2-7	TRBD2	TGTGCCAGCAGCCCGCGGACTAGCGGGAGCTACGAGCAGTACTTC	CASSPRTSGSYEQYF
TRBV24-1	NA	TRBJ1-3	TRBD1	TGTGCCACCAGAGAAGGGACAGGGGTGAACACCATATATTTT	CATREGTGVNTIYF
TRBV30	many	TRBJ1-2	NA	TGTGCCTGGAGTGTACACAGGGTAGTCTATGGCTACACCTTC	CAWSVHRVVYGYTF
TRBV11-3	NA	TRBJ1-6	TRBD1	TGTGCCAGCAGCCTCCAGGGGGGACCTTATAATTCACCCCTCCACTTT	CASSLQGGPYNSPLHF
TRBV27	NA	TRBJ1-1	NA	TGTGCCAGCGGGCAAGGGGGCACTGAAGCTTTCTTT	CASGQGGTEAFF
TRBV7-8	NA	TRBJ1-2	TRBD1	TGTGCCAGCAGCGCAGGACAGGGAACAACTAACTATGGCTACACCTTC	CASSAGQGTTNYGYTF
TRBV13	NA	TRBJ2-3	NA	TGTGCCAGCAGCGCACTTCGAGATACGCAGTATTTT	CASSALRDTQYF
TRBV7-2	NA	TRBJ1-2	NA	TGTGCCAGCAGCCTCGGCGGCTATGGCTACACCTTC	CASSLGGYGYTF
TRBV5-6	NA	TRBJ2-5	NA	TGTGCCAGCAGCCAAGAACAGATGTACCAAGAGACCCAGTACTTC	CASSQEQMYQETQYF
TRBV15	NA	TRBJ1-2	TRBD1	TGTGCCACCAGCAGAGATAAGGGGGCTCGGTATGGCTACACCTTC	CATSRDKGARYGYTF
TRBV6-5	NA	TRBJ1-1	TRBD1	TGTGCCAGCAGTCCTACAGGGGCGTGGGGCGCTGAAGCTTTCTTT	CASSPTGAWGAEAFF
TRBV12-5	NA	TRBJ2-5	NA	TGTGCTAGTGGTTTGCAAACAGGGAGCCGGGCAGAGACCCAGTACTTC	CASGLQTGSRAETQYF
TRBV7-9	NA	TRBJ2-1	TRBD2	TGTGCCAGCAGCTTCGGCGGGGGGCCTAACAATGAGCAGTTCTTC	CASSFGGGPNNEQFF
TRBV6-2/TRBV6-3	NA	TRBJ1-5	NA	TGTGCCAGCAGTTACCCTGGCCTCAATCAGCCCCAGCATTTT	CASSYPGLNQPQHF
TRBV5-5	NA	TRBJ1-2	TRBD1	TGTGCCAGCAGTTCGACAGGGGGGTATGGCTACACCTTC	CASSSTGGYGYTF
TRBV6-2/TRBV6-3	NA	TRBJ2-5	NA	TGTGCCAGCAGTTACAGGTGGACAGAAAAAGAGACCCAGTACTTC	CASSYRWTEKETQYF